The 10 T cell receptor beta chains below come from one sample, sequenced in a study of human T cells and chemical hapten exposure. Specified time point: pre-sensitization, week 0. The treatment was: therapeutic diphenylcyclopropenone sensitization with weekly scalp DPC. TCRdb analysed the RACE reads with MiXCR anew, one entry per CDR3 protein. The sample comprises about 51,000 distinct CDR3 sequences, 9.4% of which are singletons, and around 15% rests with the top ten. The material sequenced was whole blood, taken in connection with sensitization to the hapten diphenylcyclopropenone (DPC). The receptors here all came from a woman in her thirties or forties with alopecia areata. Some clones in this sample may be carry-over from other donors' samples.

This clonotype was counted ten times or more. CDR3 in DNA: TGTGCCAGCAGCCTCTGGGGGGCGGTCCAAGAGACCCAGTACTTC. Translation: CASSLWGAVQETQYF. The rearrangement joins TRBV3-1 to TRBJ2-5; D might be TRBD1 or TRBD2, each matching 6 bases. V dropped 4 bases and J dropped 1 base, with 13 bases sitting between them. The V gene's germline CDR1 is LGHDT and CDR2 YNNKEL (reference sequence). This CDR3 comprises 15 residues.

The chain employs TRBV5-1 and TRBJ2-1; 10 bases agree with TRBD1. This CDR3 contains 15 residues. Trimming took 2 bases from V and 6 from J; bases not matched to a gene: 5. CDR1 and CDR2 (germline): SGHRS, YFSETQ. CDR3 in DNA: TGCGCCAGCAGCTTCGGGACAGGGGTAGGCAATGAGCAGTTCTTC. Protein sequence: CASSFGTGVGNEQFF.

For the CDR3, the DNA is TGCAGTGCCAGACGACAGGGTTTTAATGAAAAACTGTTTTTT. Residues: CSARRQGFNEKLFF. This chain uses TRBV20-1 with TRBJ1-4, with 7 bases matching TRBD1. Germline V gene lookup returns CDR1 DFQATT and CDR2 SNEGSKA (reference sequence). This CDR3 region has 14 residues. V dropped 6 bases and J dropped 4; count of bases not matched to a gene: 8.

This clonotype was recorded many times. The chain has TRBV18 and TRBJ2-5, with 7 bases that match TRBD2. The J segment lost 0 bases and the V segment lost 1 base, leaving 2 bases of the junction unmatched. The CDR3 is 15 residues long. Per the germline V gene, CDR1 is KGHSH and CDR2 is LQKENI. CDR3 amino acids: CASSPRRGYQETQYF. DNA of the CDR3: TGTGCCAGCTCACCACGGCGGGGGTACCAAGAGACCCAGTACTTC.

This clonotype showed up just a few times. The rearrangement uses TRBV7-2 and TRBJ2-3; TRBD2 aligns across 8 bases. V shed 5 bases and J 0 bases; nucleotides not matched to a gene: 4. CDR3 length: 15 amino acids. Germline V gives CDR1 SGHTA, CDR2 FQGNSA. The CDR3 protein is CASSPAGASTDTQYF. The CDR3 bases are TGTGCCAGCAGCCCAGCGGGGGCAAGCACAGATACGCAGTATTTT. Looking up the rest from reference TRBV7-2 and TRBJ2-3 gives the full variable domain: GAGVSQSPSNKVTEKGKDVELRCDPISGHTALYWYRQSLGQGLEFLIYFQGNSAPDKSGLPSDRFSAERTGGSVSTLTIQRTQQEDSAVYLCASSPAGASTDTQYFGPGTRLTVL.

The sample holds a few counts of this clonotype. The rearrangement uses TRBV4-2 and TRBJ1-5, with 7 bases lining up with TRBD1. Germline CDR1 and CDR2: LGHNA and YNFKEQ. The CDR3 extends over 14 amino acids. V gave up 3 bases and J gave up 3 bases; unmatched junction bases: 2. The CDR3 nucleotides are TGTGCCAGCAGCCAGACAGGGATCAATCAGCCCCAGCATTTT. Protein: CASSQTGINQPQHF.

On this clonotype itself: One base away lies a much larger clone, so this may be a sequencing read error. The chain is built from TRBV18 and TRBJ1-1; 9 bases fit TRBD1. V was clipped by 2 bases and J by 11 bases; unmatched bases: 6. CDR3 length: 13 residues. Germline V gene lookup returns CDR1 KGHSH and CDR2 LQKENI. The CDR3 is CASSPWTGEGAFF. The CDR3 DNA reads TGTGCCAGCTCACCATGGACAGGGGAGGGTGCTTTCTTT.

The J gene is TRBJ1-2, the V gene TRBV19; D not certain. This CDR3 has 12 residues. V lost 5 bases and J 4 bases, leaving 8 bases between the germline ends. The germline V gene has CDR1 LNHDA and CDR2 SQIVND (reference sequence). CDR3 sequence reads: CASSRTVYGYTF. CDR3 DNA sequence: TGTGCCAGTAGTCGAACAGTCTATGGCTACACCTTC.

In this sample, this clonotype turned up a few times. The chain is built from TRBV3-1 and TRBJ1-6; possibly TRBD1 for D (6 bases). V lost 1 base and J lost 10, with 11 bases in between. Germline CDR1 LGHDT, CDR2 YNNKEL (reference sequence). CDR3 length: 14 residues. Here the CDR3 DNA reads TGTGCCAGCAGCCAAGTTGGGGACACCTCACCCCTCCACTTT. Protein sequence: CASSQVGDTSPLHF.

About this clonotype: Just one base apart from a much larger clone, this may be a read error. V usage is TRBV3-1 and J usage is TRBJ2-2; D is undetermined. V lost 0 bases, J lost 7 bases, and 15 bases lay in between. The V gene's germline CDR1 is LGHDT and CDR2 YNNKEL (reference sequence). The CDR3 is made up of 16 amino acids. CDR3 residues: CASSQENLGFCGELFF. In nucleotides, the CDR3 is TGTGCCAGCAGCCAAGAAAATCTCGGTTTTTGCGGGGAGCTGTTTTTT.